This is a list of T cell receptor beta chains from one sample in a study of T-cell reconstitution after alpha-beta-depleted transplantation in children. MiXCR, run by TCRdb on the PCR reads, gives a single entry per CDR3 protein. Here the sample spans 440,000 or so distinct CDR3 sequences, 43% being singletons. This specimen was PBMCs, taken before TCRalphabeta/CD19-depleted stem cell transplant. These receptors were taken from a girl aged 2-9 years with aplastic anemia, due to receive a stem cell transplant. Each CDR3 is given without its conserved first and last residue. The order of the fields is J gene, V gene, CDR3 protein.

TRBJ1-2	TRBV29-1	SVSGGPSNYGYT
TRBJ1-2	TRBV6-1	ASSALQGRTYGYT
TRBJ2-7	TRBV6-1	ASSRTSGGAGYEQY
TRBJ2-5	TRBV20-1	SAARQGQTQY
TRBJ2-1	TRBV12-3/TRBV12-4	ASSFRGQGDEQF
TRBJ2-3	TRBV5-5	ASSLTGPTNTQY
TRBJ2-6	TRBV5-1	ASSDDRAGANVLT
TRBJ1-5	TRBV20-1	SARDLDRGRWNQPQH
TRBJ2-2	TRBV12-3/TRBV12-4	ASMPGGNTGELF
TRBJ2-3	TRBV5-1	ASSSGVGDTQY
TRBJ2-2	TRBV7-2	ASSLAAGTVGELF
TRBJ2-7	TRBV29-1	SVREGTSGYEQY
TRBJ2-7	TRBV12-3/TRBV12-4	ASRDSSSYEQY
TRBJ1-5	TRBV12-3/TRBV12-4	ASSPRTGPNQPQH
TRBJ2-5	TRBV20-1	SARVSAAQETQY
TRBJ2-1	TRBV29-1	SVGGVLDTWDEQF
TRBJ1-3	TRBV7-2	ASSSLSGNTIY
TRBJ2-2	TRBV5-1	ASSLGGFGTGELF
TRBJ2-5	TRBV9	ASSVGRTAGETQY
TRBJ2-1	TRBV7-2	ASSRKGTSGRIPYHNEQF